These T cell receptor beta chains were read from a single sample in a study of graft-versus-host responses after intestinal transplantation. Their antigens are not known. Using immunoSEQ multiplex PCR, the repertoire was profiled, and TCRdb retains in-frame clones only, with some absent. The data show tens of thousands of clones, 95% seen once. The sample was unstimulated CD8+ T cells sorted from spleen or lymph node cells, taken before transplant. The receptors here all came from a human donor who was the organ donor for an intestinal transplant. CDR3s include the opening cysteine and the closing phenylalanine or tryptophan.

v_gene,len,CDR3aa
TRBV11-3,15,CASSGQGALYTEAFF
TRBV6-6,13,CASSEPLNTEAFF
TRBV4-2,15,CASSQESRAPTEAFF
TRBV5-4,16,CASSSISEGGLDGYTF
TRBV9,13,CASSVAGSYEQYF
TRBV16,15,CASSQSSAMNTEAFF
TRBV18,16,CASSPGGWTEQETQYF
TRBV6-5,15,CASSYSTGYNSPLHF
TRBV13,16,CASSRPGQISGNTIYF
TRBV4-3,14,CASSQEGERNEQFF
TRBV30,12,CAWSVYEYEQYF
TRBV2,15,CASSAPDRAGNTIYF
TRBV2,11,CASRGVYEQYF
TRBV7-9,15,CASSQRDGDRPEQYF
TRBV5-3,19,CARSRTPGLPPPGDEKLFF
TRBV27,14,CASSPWDGDQPQHF
TRBV7-8,17,CASSERTSGGPKNIQYF
TRBV4-2,13,CASSPGQYDEQYF
TRBV23-1,14,CASSQSGGNYGYTF
TRBV5-4,11,CASSYSTEAFF
TRBV5-1,14,CASSLSAGSYEQYF
TRBV29-1,13,CSVGSGYTGELFF
TRBV11-3,14,CASSLGGLGTEAFF
TRBV6-5,14,CASRSNPNTGELFF
TRBV9,15,CASSAGWGGTDAQYF
TRBV5-8,16,CASSLRRGQGTGELFF
TRBV4-1,18,CASSRRTSGGQVYNEQFF
TRBV19,14,CASTMTGGNTEAFF
TRBV28,14,CASSLLTSGGTQYF
TRBV9,15,CASSVVGGADYGYTF
TRBV30,15,CAWSAGTGAYNEQFF
TRBV27,16,CASSARPLGQDYGYTF
TRBV6-1,15,CASSELGTAAYEQYF
TRBV7-8,13,CASSEILGGEQFF
TRBV9,16,CASSVYSDRAYYEQYF
TRBV10-1,15,CASSQATGGSGELFF
TRBV7-3,16,CASSALGGGHDNEQFF
TRBV19,17,CASSMAGPASGANVLTF
TRBV9,16,CASSADGTATGNTIYF
TRBV2,15,CASSEARVDLYGYTF
TRBV7-9,12,CASSEDYNEQFF
TRBV11-2,13,CASSLVLGEGYTF
TRBV6-5,15,CASSVFPSGTYEQYF
TRBV4-1,15,CASSQAPGENSPLHF
TRBV6-5,10,CASIPFGYTF
TRBV11-2,13,CASSSQGVLWYTF
TRBV29-1,13,CSVEFPNSGTQYF
TRBV5-1,14,CASSSPGSPYEQYF
TRBV7-9,14,CASSAGGAYNEQFF
TRBV13,13,CASSLEGAGELFF
TRBV7-9,15,CASSSPGGLSTEAFF
TRBV27,13,CASSLSYSEKLFF
TRBV28,15,CASSLWETGVGGYTF
TRBV4-3,17,CASSQEVPGANTGELFF
TRBV11-2,15,CASSLDRGGFGKLFF